This T cell receptor beta chain was identified in a study of T cell clonotyping in hematopoietic cell transplantation. General study points: Without cell sorting, CD4 versus CD8 contributions remain unresolved. At the given depth, recipient repertoires were over 95% de novo clonotypes. Graft donor and pretransplant recipient Inverse Simpson Index values predicted broader posttransplant TCR diversity. After transplant, recipient diversity fell while pathologically expanded clonotypes grew through day 180.

Repertoires were generated with immunoSEQ multiplex PCR, while TCRdb's copy carries only in-frame clones and drops some. The sample yields 15,000 to 20,000 clones, roughly 84% seen once. As for this clone: Its specificity is unknown.

Germline loops: CDR1 SGHNT, CDR2 YYREEE (reference sequence). There are 15 residues in the CDR3. Unmatched junction bases numbered 6, after V lost 3 bases and J lost 4 bases. The source is a man between 60 and 75 years old in good health. Some clones in this sample may be carry-over from other donors' samples. The sequenced sample consisted of peripheral blood mononuclear cells. The genes are TRBV5-4 and TRBJ1-2; 10 bases are shared with TRBD1. As DNA, the CDR3 is TGTGCCAGCAGCTGGGGACAGGGGACCTCCTATGGCTACACCTTC. This sequence encodes CASSWGQGTSYGYTF.